This T cell receptor (beta chain) is from a study of CD8 T cells in ankylosing spondylitis. This clonotype was counted many times. Its antigen is not identified. Findings and limits, study-wide: A motif of eight highly homologous TCR beta variants was seen as apparently characteristic of ankylosing spondylitis blood. Some of these motif variants have turned up before, in reports on reactive arthritis synovial fluid and blood. Clones linked to disease were reported to show significant enrichment in matched ankylosing spondylitis synovial fluid. In peripheral blood, disease-linked CD8+ clones occurred at relatively low frequencies.

Library preparation for TCR beta used quantitative 5'-RACE with molecular barcodes. TCRdb passed the 5' RACE reads through MiXCR, listing each CDR3 protein once. The table lists about 540,000 distinct CDR3 sequences, approximately 12% of them singletons, with 6.8% in the top ten. Germline assignment: CDR1 LGHDT and CDR2 YNNKEL (reference sequence). Trimming shortened V by 1 base and J by 4 bases, and 10 bases separated the two germline ends. The length of the CDR3 is 14 residues. V gene TRBV3-1 combines with J gene TRBJ2-5; no clear D. Sample: blood, either unsorted or a sorted T cell fraction (not recorded which). This TCR was recovered from a male donor with ankylosing spondylitis. CDR3 protein: CASSQAHARETQYF. The CDR3 DNA reads as TGTGCCAGCAGCCAAGCCCATGCCCGAGAGACCCAGTACTTC.